This T cell receptor (beta chain) was profiled in a study of glioma-infiltrating T cells after dendritic cell vaccination. Before vaccination, two weeks after the third vaccination, and at progression, PBMC were collected. Repertoires were generated with immunoSEQ multiplex PCR, while TCRdb's copy carries only in-frame clones and drops some. The table lists about 95,000 clones, about 83% of them singletons. Germline loops: CDR1 SGDLS, CDR2 YYNGEE. The CDR3 runs 17 residues. V shed 3 bases, J shed 4 bases, and the junction held 14 bases outside the gene matches. V usage is TRBV9 and J usage is TRBJ1-2; 8 bases map to TRBD1. Specimen: blood, collected before dendritic cell vaccination. This sequence was found in a human donor with glioblastoma. The DNA for the CDR3 is TGTGCCAGCAGCGCCTCGTACCTTGGACAGGGCTCCTATGGCTACACCTTC. It is translated as CASSASYLGQGSYGYTF.